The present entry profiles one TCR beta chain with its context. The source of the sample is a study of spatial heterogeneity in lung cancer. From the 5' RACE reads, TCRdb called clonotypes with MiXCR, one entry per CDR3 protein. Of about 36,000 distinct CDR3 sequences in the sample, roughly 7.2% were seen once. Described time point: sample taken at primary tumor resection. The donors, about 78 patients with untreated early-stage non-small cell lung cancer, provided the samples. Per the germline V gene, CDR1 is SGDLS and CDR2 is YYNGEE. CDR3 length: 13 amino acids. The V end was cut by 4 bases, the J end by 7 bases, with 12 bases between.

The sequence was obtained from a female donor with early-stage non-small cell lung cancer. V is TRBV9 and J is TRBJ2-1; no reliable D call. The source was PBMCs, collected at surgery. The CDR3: CASSLQPWNEQFF. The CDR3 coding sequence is TGTGCCAGCAGCCTCCAGCCCTGGAATGAGCAGTTCTTC.